This T cell receptor (beta chain) was identified during a study of CD8 T cells in ankylosing spondylitis. Libraries for TCR beta were made by quantitative 5'-RACE with molecular barcodes. TCRdb processed the 5' RACE reads anew with MiXCR; each CDR3 protein has one entry. The sample contains a few hundred thousand distinct CDR3 sequences, approximately 20% of which appear only once. Study-level findings and limits: As reported, disease-linked clones showed significant enrichment in matched ankylosing spondylitis synovial fluid. A CD8+ phenotype characterized the disease-linked clones, which were relatively rare in peripheral blood. Ankylosing spondylitis blood seemed to carry a telltale TCR beta motif made of roughly 8 highly homologous variants. In the blood and synovial fluid of reactive arthritis, some motif variants had been previously reported.

The CDR3 runs 14 residues. Looked up from germline, CDR1 is SNHLY and CDR2 is FYNNEI. V lost 7 bases and J 5 bases, leaving 14 bases between the germline ends. A note on this clonotype: The antigen is unknown.

Specimen: blood, either unsorted or a sorted T cell fraction (not recorded which). The sequence was obtained from a male donor with ankylosing spondylitis. The V call is TRBV2, the J call TRBJ2-2; D uncertain. The DNA for the CDR3 is TGTGCCAGCACCCCCGGGCCCGAGACCGGGGAGCTGTTTTTT. It specifies CASTPGPETGELFF.